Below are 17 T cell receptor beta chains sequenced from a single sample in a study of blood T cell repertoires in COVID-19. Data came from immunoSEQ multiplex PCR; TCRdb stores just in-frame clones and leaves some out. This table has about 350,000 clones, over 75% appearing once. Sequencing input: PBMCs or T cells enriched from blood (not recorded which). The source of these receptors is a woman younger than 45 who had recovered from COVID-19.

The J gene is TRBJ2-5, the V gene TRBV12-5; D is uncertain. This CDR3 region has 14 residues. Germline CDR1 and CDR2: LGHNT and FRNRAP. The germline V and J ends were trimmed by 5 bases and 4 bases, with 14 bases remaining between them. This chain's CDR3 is CASGPPGLAETQYF. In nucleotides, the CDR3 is TGTGCTAGTGGTCCCCCTGGGCTGGCAGAGACCCAGTACTTC.

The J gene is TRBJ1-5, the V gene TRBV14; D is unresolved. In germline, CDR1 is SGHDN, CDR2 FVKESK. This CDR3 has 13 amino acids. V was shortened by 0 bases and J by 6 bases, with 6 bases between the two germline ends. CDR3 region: CASSQDLSQPQHF. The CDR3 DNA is TGTGCCAGCAGCCAAGATCTTAGTCAGCCCCAGCATTTT.

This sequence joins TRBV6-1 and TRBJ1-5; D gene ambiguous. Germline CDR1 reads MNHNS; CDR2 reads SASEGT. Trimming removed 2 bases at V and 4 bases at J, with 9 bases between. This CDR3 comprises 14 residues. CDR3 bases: TGTGCCAGCAGTGAACTCCCCGCGAATCAGCCCCAGCATTTT. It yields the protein CASSELPANQPQHF.

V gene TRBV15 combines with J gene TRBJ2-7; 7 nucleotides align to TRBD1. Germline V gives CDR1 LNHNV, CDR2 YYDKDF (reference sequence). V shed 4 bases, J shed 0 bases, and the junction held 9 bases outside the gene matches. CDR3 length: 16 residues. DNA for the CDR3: TGTGCCACCAGCATTTACAGGGGCTCCAACTCCTACGAGCAGTACTTC. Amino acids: CATSIYRGSNSYEQYF. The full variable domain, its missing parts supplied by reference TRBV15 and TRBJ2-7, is DAMVIQNPRYQVTQFGKPVTLSCSQTLNHNVMYWYQQKSSQAPKLLFHYYDKDFNNEADTPDNFQSRRPNTSFCFLDIRSPGLGDTAMYLCATSIYRGSNSYEQYFGPGTRLTVT.

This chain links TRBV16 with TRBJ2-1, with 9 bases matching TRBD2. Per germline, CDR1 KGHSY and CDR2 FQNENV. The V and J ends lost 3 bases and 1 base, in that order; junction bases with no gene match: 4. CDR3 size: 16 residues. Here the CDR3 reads CASSHPSGGSYNEQFF. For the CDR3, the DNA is TGTGCCAGCAGCCATCCGAGCGGGGGGTCCTACAATGAGCAGTTCTTC.

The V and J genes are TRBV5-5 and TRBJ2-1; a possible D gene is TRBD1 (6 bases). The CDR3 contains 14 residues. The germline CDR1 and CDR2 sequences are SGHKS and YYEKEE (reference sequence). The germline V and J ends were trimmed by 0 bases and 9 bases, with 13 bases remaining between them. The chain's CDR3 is CASSLGWGQGEQFF. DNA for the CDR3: TGTGCCAGCAGCTTGGGGTGGGGGCAGGGTGAGCAGTTCTTC.

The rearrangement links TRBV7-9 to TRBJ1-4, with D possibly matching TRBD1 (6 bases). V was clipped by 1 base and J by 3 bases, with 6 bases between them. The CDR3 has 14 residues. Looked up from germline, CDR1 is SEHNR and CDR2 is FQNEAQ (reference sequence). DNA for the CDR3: TGTGCCAGCAGCTTAGGGGGGCCTAATGAAAAACTGTTTTTT. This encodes CASSLGGPNEKLFF.

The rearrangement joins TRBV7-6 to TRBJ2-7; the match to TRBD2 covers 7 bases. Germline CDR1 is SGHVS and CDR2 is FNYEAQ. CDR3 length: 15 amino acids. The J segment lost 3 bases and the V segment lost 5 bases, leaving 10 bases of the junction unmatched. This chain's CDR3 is CASSHALAENYEQYF. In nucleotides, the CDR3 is TGTGCCAGCAGCCATGCCCTAGCGGAGAACTACGAGCAGTACTTC.

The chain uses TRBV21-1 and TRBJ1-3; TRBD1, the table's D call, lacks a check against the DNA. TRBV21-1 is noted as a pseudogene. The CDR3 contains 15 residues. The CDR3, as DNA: TGTGCCAGTAGACTCAGGGATCGTTCTGGAAACACCATATATTTT. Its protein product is CASRLRDRSGNTIYF.

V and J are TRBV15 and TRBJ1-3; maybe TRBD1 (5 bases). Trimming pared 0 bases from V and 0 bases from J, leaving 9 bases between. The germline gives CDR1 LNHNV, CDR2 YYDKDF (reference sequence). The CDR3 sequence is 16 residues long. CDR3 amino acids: CATSRDPDSSGNTIYF. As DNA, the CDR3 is TGTGCCACCAGCAGAGATCCCGACAGCTCTGGAAACACCATATATTTT.

CDR3 sequence (DNA): TGTGCCAGCAGCCCATCATTTGGGATGGGAGCTGAAGCTTTCTTT. Translated: CASSPSFGMGAEAFF. This chain links TRBV14 with TRBJ1-1; no reliable D call. The V gene lost 4 bases and the J gene lost 6 bases, with 18 bases spanning the gap. The CDR3 loop spans 15 amino acids. Per germline, CDR1 SGHDN and CDR2 FVKESK.

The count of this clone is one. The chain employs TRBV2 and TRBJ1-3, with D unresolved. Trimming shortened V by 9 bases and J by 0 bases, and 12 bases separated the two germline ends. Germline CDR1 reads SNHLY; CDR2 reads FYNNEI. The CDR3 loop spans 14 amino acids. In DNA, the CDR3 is TGTGCCAGGGCCGCGGTCCACTCTGGAAACACCATATATTTT. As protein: CARAAVHSGNTIYF.

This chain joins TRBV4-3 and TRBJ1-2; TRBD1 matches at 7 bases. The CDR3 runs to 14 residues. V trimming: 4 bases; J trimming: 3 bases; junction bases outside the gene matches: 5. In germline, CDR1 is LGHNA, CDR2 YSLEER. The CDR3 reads CASSRQGFDYGYTF. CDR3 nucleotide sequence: TGCGCCAGCAGCCGACAGGGCTTCGACTATGGCTACACCTTC.

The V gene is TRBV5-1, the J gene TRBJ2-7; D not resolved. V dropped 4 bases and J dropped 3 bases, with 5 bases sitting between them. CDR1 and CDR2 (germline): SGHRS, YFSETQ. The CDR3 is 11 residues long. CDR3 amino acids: CASSNNYEQYF. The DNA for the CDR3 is TGCGCCAGCAGCAACAACTACGAGCAGTACTTC.

The CDR3 is CASSLMSGLEETQYF. CDR3 nucleotides: TGTGCCAGCTCCCTAATGTCAGGGCTCGAAGAGACCCAGTACTTC. The chain has TRBV18 and TRBJ2-5; D is perhaps TRBD1 (5 bases). The CDR3 contains 15 residues. From germline, CDR1 is KGHSH and CDR2 LQKENI. V was cut by 6 bases and J by 3 bases, with 17 bases left in between.

CDR3 nucleotide sequence: TGTGCCAGCAGCCCAACAGCCACGCCAGGGGGGAACACTGAAGCTTTCTTT. It encodes CASSPTATPGGNTEAFF. The rearrangement uses TRBV7-9 and TRBJ1-1, with TRBD1 matching 7 bases. Germline CDR1 and CDR2: SEHNR and FQNEAQ (reference sequence). V gave up 5 bases and J gave up 1 base; unmatched junction bases: 13. The length of the CDR3 is 17 residues.

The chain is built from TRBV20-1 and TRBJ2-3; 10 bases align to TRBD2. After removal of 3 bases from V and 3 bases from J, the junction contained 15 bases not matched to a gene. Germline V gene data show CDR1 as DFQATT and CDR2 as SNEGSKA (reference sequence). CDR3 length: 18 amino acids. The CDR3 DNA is TGCAGTGCTAGTCGTACCCTCTCTAGCGGGGGTTCTACAGATACGCAGTATTTT. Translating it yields CSASRTLSSGGSTDTQYF.